This T cell receptor beta chain was identified during a study of response to subunit inactivated influenza vaccine. Study-wide results and limits: T cells newly recruited by each seasonal influenza vaccination are few, the authors suggested.

For this clonotype: Its antigen is not known.

This CDR3 is 17 amino acids long. The ends were cut back, 2 bases at V and 7 bases at J, with 21 bases in the middle. Germline CDR1 KGHSH, CDR2 LQKENI. TCRdb recomputed calls from the RT-PCR reads with MiXCR, one row per CDR3 protein. The data contain hundreds of thousands of distinct CDR3 sequences, around 16% of them seen just once; the ten biggest clones take up approximately 10%. The input for sequencing was PBMCs from blood, taken 11 to 12 days after vaccination. The chain joins TRBV18 to TRBJ2-1; D perhaps matches TRBD2 (6 bases). The clonotype comes from a man in his fifties or sixties who received an inactivated influenza vaccine. In DNA form, the CDR3 reads TGTGCCAGCTCACCAAAACCCGGGACCATCGGAGGGAATGAGCAGTTCTTC. Translated, it gives CASSPKPGTIGGNEQFF.